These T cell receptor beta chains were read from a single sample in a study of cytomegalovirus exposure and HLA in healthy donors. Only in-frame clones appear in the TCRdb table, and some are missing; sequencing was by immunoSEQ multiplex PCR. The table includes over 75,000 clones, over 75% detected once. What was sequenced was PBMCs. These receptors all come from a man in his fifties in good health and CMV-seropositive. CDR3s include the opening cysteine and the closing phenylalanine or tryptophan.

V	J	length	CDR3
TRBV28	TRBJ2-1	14	CASSSGLAGGQQFF
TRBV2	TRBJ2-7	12	CASKRGSNEQYF
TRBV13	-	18	CASSPRGSGGLSSYEQYF
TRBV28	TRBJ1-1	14	CASSLRGIGTEAFF
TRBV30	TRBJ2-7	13	CAWSPQTGYEQYF
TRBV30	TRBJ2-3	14	CAWSRLASTDTQYF
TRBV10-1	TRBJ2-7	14	CASSPGTGNGEQYF
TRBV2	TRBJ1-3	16	CASSEWGQMSGNTIYF
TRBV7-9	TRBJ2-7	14	CASSRQASSYEQYF
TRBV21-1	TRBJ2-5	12	CASADSEETQYF
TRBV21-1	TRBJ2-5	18	CASRGTGGGDRHRETQYF
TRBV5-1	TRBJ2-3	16	CASSLTSGGVADTQYF
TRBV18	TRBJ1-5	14	CASSPGTGNQPQHF
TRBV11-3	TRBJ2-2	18	CASSYSGGNPTNTGELFF
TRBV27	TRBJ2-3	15	CASSLYQQGPDTQYF
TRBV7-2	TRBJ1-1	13	CASSRRRLTEAFF